What follows is one TCR beta chain and its context. These data are taken from a study of CD8 T cells in Susac syndrome. This CDR3 spans 14 amino acids. The V segment lost 6 bases and the J segment 5 bases; nucleotides outside the gene matches: 7. CDR1 and CDR2 (germline): MNHEY, SVGAGI. With random hexamers, reverse transcription was performed on 0.5 to 1 ug of RNA. The method of amplification for TCR beta CDR3 was immunoSEQ multiplex PCR, covering 54 Vbeta and 13 Jbeta. TCRdb redid the calling of the immunoSEQ multiplex PCR reads with MiXCR, one entry per CDR3 protein. This table holds 150,000 to 200,000 distinct CDR3 sequences, over 85% found once.

The clonotype was recovered from a human donor with multiple sclerosis. The V gene is TRBV6-5, the J gene TRBJ1-5; 7 nucleotides match TRBD1. Sequenced input: CD4+ T cells from PBMCs. This chain's CDR3 is CASRSGQRYQPQHF. In DNA form, the CDR3 reads TGTGCCAGCAGATCGGGACAGAGATATCAGCCCCAGCATTTT.